This is a list of T cell receptor beta chains from one sample in a study of blood T cells in healthy people across ages. One entry per CDR3 protein, called by TCRdb with MiXCR from the 5' RACE reads. The sample records 780,000 or so distinct CDR3 sequences, about 55% being singletons. The sequenced sample consisted of blood. These receptors came from a man at least 80 years old in good health. Each CDR3 is given with its conserved first and last residue. The D gene is left open where the match is weak. Not every row has a clone size; where given, it reads once, few, many or a size class.

clone_size	d_call	v_call	j_call	cdr3_aa	cdr3_nt
.	.	TRBV12-5	TRBJ2-1	CASGLAGRMGDEQFF	TGTGCTAGTGGTTTGGCCGGGAGAATGGGAGATGAGCAGTTCTTC
.	.	TRBV28	TRBJ1-2	CASDQPGQGGYGYTF	TGTGCCAGCGATCAACCGGGCCAAGGGGGATATGGCTACACCTTC
.	.	TRBV29-1	TRBJ1-6	CSVGDPGSPLHF	TGCAGCGTTGGTGACCCGGGATCACCCCTCCACTTT
.	.	TRBV7-9	TRBJ2-5	CASSRGAQETQYF	TGTGCCAGCAGCCGGGGCGCCCAAGAGACCCAGTACTTC
few	TRBD1	TRBV6-1	TRBJ1-5	CASSASSGQASQPQHF	TGTGCCAGCAGTGCCTCTTCGGGACAGGCAAGCCAGCCCCAGCATTTT
.	TRBD1	TRBV28	TRBJ1-2	CASNVGRETGGAYGYTF	TGTGCCAGCAACGTGGGACGGGAGACAGGGGGCGCCTATGGCTACACCTTC
.	.	TRBV6-2/TRBV6-3	TRBJ2-7	CASSSPHRSSYEQYF	TGTGCCAGCAGTTCCCCCCATCGGAGCTCCTACGAGCAGTACTTC
once	.	TRBV20-1	TRBJ2-2	CSARDPAARPNTGELFF	TGCAGTGCTAGAGACCCGGCGGCGCGGCCGAACACCGGGGAGCTGTTTTTT
.	TRBD2	TRBV20-1	TRBJ2-7	CSARLAGGGYEQYF	TGCAGTGCTAGGCTAGCGGGAGGAGGCTACGAGCAGTACTTC
few	TRBD1	TRBV29-1	TRBJ2-3	CSVGQDTSHRYAYF	TGCAGCGTCGGACAGGATACCTCGCACAGATACGCGTATTTT
.	.	TRBV12-3/TRBV12-4	TRBJ1-1	CASSLLESTEAFF	TGTGCCAGCAGCCTCTTGGAGAGCACTGAAGCTTTCTTT
many	TRBD2	TRBV11-2	TRBJ2-3	CASSQTGGGRRYAYF	TGTGCCAGCAGCCAGACGGGAGGAGGACGCAGATACGCGTATTTT
few	.	TRBV5-1	TRBJ2-5	CASSKALETQYF	TGCGCCAGCAGCAAGGCCTTGGAGACCCAGTACTTC
few	TRBD2	TRBV7-2	TRBJ2-3	CASSWVGTSGGNTQYF	TGTGCCAGCAGCTGGGTCGGGACTAGCGGTGGGAATACGCAGTATTTT
.	TRBD1	TRBV19	TRBJ2-2	CASTNNDRGRTGELFF	TGTGCCAGTACGAACAACGACAGGGGGCGGACCGGGGAGCTGTTTTTT
many	.	TRBV29-1	TRBJ2-5	CSVWQMETQYF	TGCAGCGTTTGGCAGATGGAGACCCAGTACTTC
.	.	TRBV25-1	TRBJ1-4	CASSVQAATNEKLFF	TGTGCCAGCAGTGTTCAGGCAGCAACTAATGAAAAACTGTTTTTT
few	.	TRBV2	TRBJ2-7	CASRRQQGFYEQYF	TGTGCCAGCAGGCGTCAACAGGGTTTCTACGAGCAGTACTTC
.	.	TRBV7-2	TRBJ1-2	CASSYSGDSDYGYTF	TGTGCCAGCAGCTACTCGGGGGACTCAGACTATGGCTACACCTTC
.	TRBD2	TRBV20-1	TRBJ2-3	CSARDRGGSWGDTQYF	TGCAGTGCTAGAGATCGGGGGGGGTCCTGGGGAGATACGCAGTATTTT
.	TRBD2	TRBV29-1	TRBJ2-7	CSVEVSGAGGFSYEQYF	TGCAGCGTTGAAGTTTCCGGCGCGGGAGGTTTTTCCTACGAGCAGTACTTC
.	TRBD2	TRBV15	TRBJ2-7	CATSRSSSGSGYEQYF	TGTGCCACCAGCAGATCATCTAGCGGGAGTGGCTACGAGCAGTACTTC
.	.	TRBV5-1	TRBJ2-1	CTSTSGGSGYNEQFF	TGCACCAGCACATCAGGCGGTAGTGGCTACAATGAGCAGTTCTTC
few	.	TRBV6-5	TRBJ2-4	CASSYPLEKQYF	TGTGCCAGCAGTTACCCCCTCGAAAAGCAGTACTTC
few	.	TRBV3-1	TRBJ2-3	CASSLLASTDTQYF	TGTGCCAGCAGCCTCCTAGCAAGCACAGATACGCAGTATTTT
.	TRBD2	TRBV9	TRBJ2-6	CASSVQTLAVSGANVLTF	TGTGCCAGCAGCGTACAGACCCTAGCGGTCTCTGGGGCCAACGTCCTGACTTTC
few	.	TRBV21-1	TRBJ2-1	CASSKAGGQAYNEQFF	TGTGCCAGCAGCAAAGCTGGGGGACAGGCCTACAATGAGCAGTTCTTC
.	TRBD2	TRBV7-9	TRBJ2-7	CASSPEGTSLDEQYF	TGTGCCAGCAGCCCCGAGGGGACTAGCCTCGACGAGCAGTACTTC
.	.	TRBV2	TRBJ2-5	CASSYFDEQYF	TGTGCCAGCAGCTATTTTGATGAGCAGTACTTC
few	.	TRBV3-1	TRBJ2-5	CASSQRQGKGETQYF	TGTGCCAGCAGCCAAAGGCAGGGGAAGGGAGAGACCCAGTACTTC
few	.	TRBV2	TRBJ2-6	CASNLGLTGANVLTF	TGTGCCAGCAATCTAGGGTTAACTGGGGCCAACGTCCTGACTTTC
.	.	TRBV5-1	TRBJ2-6	CASSLSVQETNVLTF	TGCGCCAGCAGCTTGTCCGTACAGGAGACCAACGTCCTGACTTTC
.	TRBD2	TRBV5-4	TRBJ2-1	CASSLRGRHEQFF	TGTGCCAGCAGCTTGCGCGGGAGGCATGAGCAGTTCTTC
.	.	TRBV20-1	TRBJ1-5	CSASPAGAPNSNQPQHF	TGCAGTGCTAGCCCGGCAGGGGCCCCCAATAGCAATCAGCCCCAGCATTTT
.	.	TRBV20-1	TRBJ2-7	CSARDGGSILYEQYF	TGCAGTGCTAGAGATGGGGGCTCCATTCTCTACGAGCAGTACTTC
once	TRBD1	TRBV5-1	TRBJ2-5	CASRDQKGQNEQYF	TGCGCCAGCAGGGACCAGAAGGGACAGAATGAGCAGTACTTC
.	.	TRBV6-5	TRBJ2-4	CASSYQSGGFPKNIQYF	TGTGCCAGCAGTTACCAGAGTGGGGGTTTTCCCAAAAACATTCAGTACTTC
.	.	TRBV27	TRBJ2-4	CTSSLRTPGGQNIQYF	TGTACCAGCAGTTTAAGGACTCCCGGGGGGCAAAACATTCAGTACTTC
once	TRBD1	TRBV6-5	TRBJ2-1	CASSARQGASEQFF	TGTGCCAGCAGTGCGCGACAGGGGGCAAGTGAGCAGTTCTTC
.	TRBD2	TRBV3-1	TRBJ2-2	CASSPVPGLAGGSTGELFF	TGTGCCAGCAGCCCGGTACCGGGACTAGCGGGGGGAAGCACCGGGGAGCTGTTTTTT
.	.	TRBV20-1	TRBJ2-3	CSARDLGGGGHTDTQYF	TGCAGTGCTAGAGATTTGGGGGGCGGCGGGCACACAGATACGCAGTATTTT
.	TRBD2	TRBV6-6	TRBJ2-3	CASRFSGSGRYAYF	TGTGCCAGCAGGTTTAGCGGGAGTGGGAGATACGCGTATTTT
.	TRBD2	TRBV24-1	TRBJ2-1	CATSRAGGASYNEQFF	TGTGCCACCAGTCGCGCGGGAGGGGCCTCCTACAATGAGCAGTTCTTC
.	TRBD2	TRBV11-2	TRBJ2-5	CASSLLLAGVGGETQYF	TGTGCCAGCAGCTTACTGCTAGCGGGAGTAGGAGGAGAGACCCAGTACTTC
.	TRBD2	TRBV5-1	TRBJ2-1	CASSWLAGSYNEQFF	TGCGCCAGCAGCTGGCTAGCGGGGTCATACAATGAGCAGTTCTTC
many	TRBD2	TRBV5-1	TRBJ2-7	CASSTSENYEQYF	TGCGCCAGCAGCACTAGCGAGAACTACGAGCAGTACTTC